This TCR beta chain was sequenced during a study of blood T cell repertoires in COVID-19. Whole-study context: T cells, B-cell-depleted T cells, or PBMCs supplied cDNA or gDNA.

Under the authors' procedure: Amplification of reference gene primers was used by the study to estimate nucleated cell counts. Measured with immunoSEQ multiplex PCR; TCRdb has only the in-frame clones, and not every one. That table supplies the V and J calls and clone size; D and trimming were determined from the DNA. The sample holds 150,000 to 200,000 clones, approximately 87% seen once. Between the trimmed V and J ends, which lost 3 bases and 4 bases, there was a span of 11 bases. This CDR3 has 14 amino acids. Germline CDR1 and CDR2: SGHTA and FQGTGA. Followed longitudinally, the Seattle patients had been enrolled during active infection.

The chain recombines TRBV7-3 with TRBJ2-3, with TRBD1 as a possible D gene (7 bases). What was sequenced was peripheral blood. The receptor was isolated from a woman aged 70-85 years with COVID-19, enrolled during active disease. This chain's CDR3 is CASSFQGGPDTQYF. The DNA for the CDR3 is TGTGCCAGCAGCTTCCAGGGGGGTCCAGATACGCAGTATTTT.